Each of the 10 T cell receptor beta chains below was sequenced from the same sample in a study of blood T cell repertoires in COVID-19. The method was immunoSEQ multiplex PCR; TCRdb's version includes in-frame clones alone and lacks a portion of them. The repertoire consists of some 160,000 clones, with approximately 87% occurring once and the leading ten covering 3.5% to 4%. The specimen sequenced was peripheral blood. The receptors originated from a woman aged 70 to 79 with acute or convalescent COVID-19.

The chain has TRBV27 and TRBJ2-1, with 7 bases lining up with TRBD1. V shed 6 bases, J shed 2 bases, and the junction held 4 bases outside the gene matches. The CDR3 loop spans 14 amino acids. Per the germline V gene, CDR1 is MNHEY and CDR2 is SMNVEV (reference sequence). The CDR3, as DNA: TGTGCCAGCAGCCCCGGGACAGCCTACAATGAGCAGTTCTTC. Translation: CASSPGTAYNEQFF.

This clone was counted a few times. The CDR3 region has the DNA TGTGCCAGCAGCTTAACTGGACAGGGGTTGGGTACGCAGTATTTT. Its protein product is CASSLTGQGLGTQYF. V gene TRBV7-3 combines with J gene TRBJ2-3; 9 positions agree with TRBD1. The CDR3 is 15 amino acids. With V trimmed by 0 bases and J by 8 bases, 6 bases remained unmatched. CDR1 SGHTA and CDR2 FQGTGA come from the germline V gene.

DNA for the CDR3: TGTGCCTGGAGTAGGCAGGGGCGCTATGGCTACACCTTC. As protein: CAWSRQGRYGYTF. V usage is TRBV30 and J usage is TRBJ1-2; perhaps TRBD1 as D (6 bases). The CDR3 is 13 amino acids. The V end lost 2 bases, the J end lost 4 bases, and 11 bases lay between the germline ends. CDR1 and CDR2 from the germline V gene are GTSNPN and SVGIG (reference sequence). The variable domain in full, with the rest retrieved from reference TRBV30 and TRBJ1-2, is SQTIHQWPATLVQPVGSPLSLECTVEGTSNPNLYWYRQAAGRGLQLLFYSVGIGQISSEVPQNLSASRPQDRQFILSSKKLLLSDSGFYLCAWSRQGRYGYTFGSGTRLTVV.

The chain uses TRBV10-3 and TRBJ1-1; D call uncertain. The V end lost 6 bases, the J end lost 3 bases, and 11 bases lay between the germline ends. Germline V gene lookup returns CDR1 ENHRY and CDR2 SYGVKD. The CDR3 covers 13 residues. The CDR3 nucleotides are TGTGCCATCAGGAAGGACTGGGACACTGAAGCTTTCTTT. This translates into CAIRKDWDTEAFF.

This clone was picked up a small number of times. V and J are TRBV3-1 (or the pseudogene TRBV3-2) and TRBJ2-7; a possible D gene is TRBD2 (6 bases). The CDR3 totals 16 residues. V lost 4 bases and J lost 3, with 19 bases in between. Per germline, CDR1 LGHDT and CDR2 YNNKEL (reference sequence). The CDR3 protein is CASSPEGRGRGYEQYF. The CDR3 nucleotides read TGTGCCAGCAGCCCGGAGGGTCGAGGGAGAGGCTACGAGCAGTACTTC.

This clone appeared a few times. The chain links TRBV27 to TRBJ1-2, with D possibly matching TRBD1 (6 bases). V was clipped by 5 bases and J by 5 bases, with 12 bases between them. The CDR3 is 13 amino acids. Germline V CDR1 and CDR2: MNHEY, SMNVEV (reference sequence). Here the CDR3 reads CASSTTGTYGYTF. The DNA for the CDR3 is TGTGCCAGCAGTACCACCGGGACATATGGCTACACCTTC.

DNA for the CDR3: TGTGCCAGCGGGAGGGGACGTAGGGTGGATACGCAGTATTTT. Protein: CASGRGRRVDTQYF. This chain uses TRBV27 with TRBJ2-3, with 7 bases lining up with TRBD2. Germline-derived CDR1 and CDR2 are MNHEY and SMNVEV (reference sequence). The CDR3 runs to 14 residues. The V gene end was trimmed by 8 bases and the J gene end by 6 bases; junction bases not matched to a gene: 11.

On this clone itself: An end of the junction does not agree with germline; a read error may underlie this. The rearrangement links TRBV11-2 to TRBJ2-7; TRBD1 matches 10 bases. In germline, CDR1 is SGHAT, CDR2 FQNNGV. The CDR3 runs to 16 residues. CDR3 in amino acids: CASSLIPGQGLYEQYF. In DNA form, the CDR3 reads TGTGCCAGCAGCCTAATCCCGGGACAGGGGCTGTACGAGCAGTACTTT.

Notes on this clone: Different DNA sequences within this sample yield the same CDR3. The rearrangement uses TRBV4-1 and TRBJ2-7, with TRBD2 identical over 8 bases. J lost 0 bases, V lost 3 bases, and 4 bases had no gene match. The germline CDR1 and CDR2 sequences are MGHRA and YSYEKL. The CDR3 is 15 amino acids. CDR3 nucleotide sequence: TGCGCCAGCAGCCAGGAGGGGACTAGCTCCTACGAGCAGTACTTC. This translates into CASSQEGTSSYEQYF.

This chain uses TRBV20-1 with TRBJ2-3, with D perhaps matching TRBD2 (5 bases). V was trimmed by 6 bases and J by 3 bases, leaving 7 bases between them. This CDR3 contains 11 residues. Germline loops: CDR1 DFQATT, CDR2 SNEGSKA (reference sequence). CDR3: CSARGTDTQYF. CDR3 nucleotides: TGCAGTGCCCGAGGGACAGATACGCAGTATTTT.